This T cell receptor (beta chain) emerged from a study of T cell responses to AZD1222 COVID-19 vaccine. As for the study in general: Second-dose timings of about 4 or about 12 weeks were pooled.

Using immunoSEQ multiplex PCR, the repertoire was profiled, and TCRdb retains in-frame clones only, with some absent. The sample has around 130,000 clones; 86% are singletons. The V gene's germline CDR1 is MDHEN and CDR2 SYDVKM. This CDR3 contains 15 residues. V trimming: 0 bases; J trimming: 3 bases; junction bases outside the gene matches: 3. The sequence was collected from an adult in good health. Sequencing used peripheral blood, obtained on day 0 of AZD1222 vaccination. This chain links TRBV28 with TRBJ2-5; 8 bases are shared with TRBD1. The CDR3 DNA reads TGTGCCAGCAGTTTATGGGGACAGGCAGAAGAGACCCAGTACTTC. It translates to CASSLWGQAEETQYF.